This T cell receptor beta chain was retrieved from a study of T-cell memory formation after mild COVID-19. Study-wide results and limits: Largely, contracting CD4+ clones fell within CM and EM, and contracting CD8+ clones within EMRA.

TCRdb reprocessed the 5' RACE reads via MiXCR and lists one record per CDR3 protein. The table lists about 57,000 distinct CDR3 sequences, 9.5% to 15% of them singletons, with around 25% in the top ten. For this clonotype: Its cognate antigen is unknown.

CDR1 is SEHNR and CDR2 is FQNEAQ in the germline V gene (reference sequence). Trimming left V 3 bases short and J 7 bases short, with 10 bases between. The CDR3 extends over 14 amino acids. V and J are TRBV7-9 and TRBJ1-6, with D perhaps TRBD1 (6 bases). Sequenced sample: PBMCs or a T cell subset sorted from them (not recorded which). The receptor comes from a man younger than 35 who had mild COVID-19 (a few samples of this study predate the infection). Cell type and time point are not known. CDR3 DNA: TGTGCCAGCAGCTTCAGGGGCGGGAATTCACCCCTCCACTTT. This sequence encodes CASSFRGGNSPLHF.